Here is one TCR beta chain with its context. This entry belongs to a study of shared clonotypes between healthy human individuals. Assay used: immunoSEQ multiplex PCR; TCRdb lists only in-frame clones, some missing. The sample has over 400,000 clones; 70% to 80% are singletons. All participating donors were Caucasian adults from Nashville, Tennessee. Trimming removed 5 bases from V and 0 bases from J, with 14 bases in between. Germline lookup yields CDR1 SGHRS and CDR2 YFSETQ. This CDR3 contains 16 residues. This receptor was identified in a woman aged 40 to 50 in good health. Some clones in this sample may be carry-over from other donors' samples. The gene calls are TRBV5-1 and TRBJ1-4; D not resolved. Sequenced input: PBMCs. CDR3 nucleotide sequence: TGCGCCAGCAGTGACGAGACCCCCCCAACTAATGAAAAACTGTTTTTT. It specifies CASSDETPPTNEKLFF.